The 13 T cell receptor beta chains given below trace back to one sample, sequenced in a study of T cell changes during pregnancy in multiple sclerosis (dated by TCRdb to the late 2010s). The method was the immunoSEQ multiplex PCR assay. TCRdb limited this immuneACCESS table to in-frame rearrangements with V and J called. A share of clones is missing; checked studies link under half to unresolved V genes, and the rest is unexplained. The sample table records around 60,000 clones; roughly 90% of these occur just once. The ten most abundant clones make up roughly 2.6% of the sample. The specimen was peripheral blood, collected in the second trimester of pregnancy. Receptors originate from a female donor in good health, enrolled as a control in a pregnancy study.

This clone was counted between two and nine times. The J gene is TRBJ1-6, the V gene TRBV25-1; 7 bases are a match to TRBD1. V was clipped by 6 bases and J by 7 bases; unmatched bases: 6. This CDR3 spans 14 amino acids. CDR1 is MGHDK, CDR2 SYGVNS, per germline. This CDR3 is CASRSGTANSPLHF. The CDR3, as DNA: TGTGCCAGCAGGTCCGGGACAGCAAATTCACCCCTCCACTTT.

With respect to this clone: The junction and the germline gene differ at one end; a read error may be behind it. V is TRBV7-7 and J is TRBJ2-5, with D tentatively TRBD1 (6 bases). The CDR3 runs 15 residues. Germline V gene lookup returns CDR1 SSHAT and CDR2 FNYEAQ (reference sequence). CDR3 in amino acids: CASSSTGTPEETQYF. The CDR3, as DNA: TGTGCTAGCAGCTCGACCGGGACACCAGAAGAGACCCAGTACTTC.

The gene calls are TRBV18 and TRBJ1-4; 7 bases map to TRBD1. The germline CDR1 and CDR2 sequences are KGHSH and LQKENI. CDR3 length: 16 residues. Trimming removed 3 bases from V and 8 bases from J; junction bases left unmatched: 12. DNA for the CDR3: TGTGCCAGCTCACCTGGAGGGACAGATTCTCGGGAAAAACTGTTTTTT. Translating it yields CASSPGGTDSREKLFF.

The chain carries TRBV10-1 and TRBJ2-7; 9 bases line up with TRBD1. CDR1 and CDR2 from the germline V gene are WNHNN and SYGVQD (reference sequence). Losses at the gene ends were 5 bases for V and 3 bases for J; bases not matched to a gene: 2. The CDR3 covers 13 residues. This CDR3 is CASSKDRGYEQYF. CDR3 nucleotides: TGCGCCAGCAGTAAGGACAGGGGCTACGAGCAGTACTTC.

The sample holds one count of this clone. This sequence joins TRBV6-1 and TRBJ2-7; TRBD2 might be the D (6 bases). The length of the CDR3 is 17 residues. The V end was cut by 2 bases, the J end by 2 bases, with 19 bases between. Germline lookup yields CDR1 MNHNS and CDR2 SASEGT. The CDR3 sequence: CASSERVWGDGTYEQYF. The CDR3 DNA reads TGTGCCAGCAGTGAAAGGGTATGGGGGGACGGGACCTACGAGCAGTACTTC.

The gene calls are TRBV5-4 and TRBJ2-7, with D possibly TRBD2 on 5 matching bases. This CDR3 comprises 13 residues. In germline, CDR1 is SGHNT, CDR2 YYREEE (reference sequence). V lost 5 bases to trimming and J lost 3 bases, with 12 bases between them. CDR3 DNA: TGTGCCAGCAGGGACGGGGTCAGCTACGAGCAGTACTTC. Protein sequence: CASRDGVSYEQYF.

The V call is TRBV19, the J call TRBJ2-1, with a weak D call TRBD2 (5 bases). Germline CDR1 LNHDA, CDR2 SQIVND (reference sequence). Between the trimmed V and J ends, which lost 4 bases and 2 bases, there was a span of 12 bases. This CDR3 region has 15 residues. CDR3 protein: CASSTSGLAYNEQFF. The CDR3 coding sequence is TGTGCCAGTAGTACCAGCGGTTTGGCCTACAATGAGCAGTTCTTC.

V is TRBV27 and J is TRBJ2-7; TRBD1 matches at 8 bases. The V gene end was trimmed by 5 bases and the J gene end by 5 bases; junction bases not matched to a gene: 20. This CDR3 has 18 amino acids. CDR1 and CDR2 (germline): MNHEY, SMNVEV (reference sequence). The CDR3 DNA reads TGTGCCAGCAGTCCCGCAGGGGGCTCCGGATGGGGGCTCCACGAGCAGTACTTC. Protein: CASSPAGGSGWGLHEQYF.

For the CDR3, the DNA is TGTGCCAGCAGCCAAGACCTTAGCGGGGGGGCGAGCGAGCAGTACTTC. It encodes CASSQDLSGGASEQYF. The genes are TRBV4-2 and TRBJ2-7; 11 positions match TRBD2. Trimming removed 0 bases from V and 6 bases from J; junction bases left unmatched: 7. Germline V lookup: CDR1 LGHNA, CDR2 YNFKEQ. The CDR3 runs to 16 residues.

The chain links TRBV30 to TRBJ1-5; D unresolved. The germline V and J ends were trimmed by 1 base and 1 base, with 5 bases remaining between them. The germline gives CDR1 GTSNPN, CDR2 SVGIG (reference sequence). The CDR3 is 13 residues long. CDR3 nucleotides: TGTGCCTGGAGTGAAACAAGCAATCAGCCCCAGCATTTT. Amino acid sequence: CAWSETSNQPQHF.

The CDR3 loop reads CASSLFRGYEQYF. As DNA, the CDR3 is TGTGCCAGCAGCTTATTTCGAGGGTACGAGCAGTACTTC. The rearrangement joins TRBV7-8 to TRBJ2-7; a weak D match, TRBD2 (5 bases). From germline, CDR1 is SGHVS and CDR2 FQNEAQ. V was shortened by 2 bases and J by 4 bases, with 9 bases between the two germline ends. This CDR3 has 13 residues.

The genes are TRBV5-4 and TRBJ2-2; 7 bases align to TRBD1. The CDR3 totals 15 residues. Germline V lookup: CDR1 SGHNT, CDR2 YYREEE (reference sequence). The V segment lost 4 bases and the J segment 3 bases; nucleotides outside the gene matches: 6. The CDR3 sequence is CASSLRDRDTGELFF. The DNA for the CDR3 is TGTGCCAGCAGCCTCCGCGACAGGGACACCGGGGAGCTGTTTTTT.

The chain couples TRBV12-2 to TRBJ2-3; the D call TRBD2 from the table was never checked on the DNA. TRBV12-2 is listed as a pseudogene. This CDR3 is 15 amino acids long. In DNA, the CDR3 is TGTGCAAGTCGCTTAGTTGGCGGGGGGGTGGATACGCAGTATTTT. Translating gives CASRLVGGGVDTQYF.